The next 12 T cell receptor beta chains were all read from a single sample in a study of CD8+ T cells in alopecia areata. RNA extraction was followed by reverse transcription into cDNA, which acted as the sequencing template. Using immunoSEQ multiplex PCR, the repertoire was profiled, and TCRdb retains in-frame clones only, with some absent. The repertoire has 100,000 to 150,000 clones, about 46% of them found once; the top ten carry over 9.5%. The source material was NKG2D-low CD8+ T cells sorted from blood. The receptors shown here come from a human donor with alopecia areata.

A few counts support this clone. The chain recombines TRBV29-1 with TRBJ2-1; TRBD2 might be the D (6 bases). Germline values: CDR1 SQVTM, CDR2 ANQGSEA. The CDR3 is 13 residues long. Trimming took off 4 bases at V and 4 bases at J, with 11 bases between the two ends. The CDR3 DNA follows: TGCAGCGTTGTTCCCGGGAGTTACAATGAGCAGTTCTTC. As protein: CSVVPGSYNEQFF.

V is TRBV4-1 and J is TRBJ2-7; possibly TRBD2 for D (5 bases). Germline-derived CDR1 and CDR2 are MGHRA and YSYEKL. V lost 5 bases and J lost 0, with 14 bases in between. This CDR3 has 15 residues. The CDR3 sequence: CASSGRETGSYEQYF. In DNA, the CDR3 is TGCGCCAGCAGCGGAAGGGAGACGGGCTCCTACGAGCAGTACTTC.

This chain joins TRBV29-1 and TRBJ2-7, with D perhaps matching TRBD2 (5 bases). Trimming pared 5 bases from V and 3 bases from J, leaving 17 bases between. The CDR3 runs 14 residues. Germline CDR1 reads SQVTM; CDR2 reads ANQGSEA. DNA of the CDR3: TGCAGCGTTACATCCGGGAACAGCCTCTACGAGCAGTACTTC. This translates into CSVTSGNSLYEQYF.

In this sample, this clone turned up a few times. The chain is built from TRBV30 and TRBJ2-3; D possibly corresponds to TRBD2 (5 bases). This CDR3 is 18 amino acids long. The germline V and J ends were trimmed by 3 bases and 1 base, with 23 bases remaining between them. Germline CDR1 is GTSNPN and CDR2 is SVGIG (reference sequence). The CDR3 reads CAWRGIGRRNEGTDTQYF. In DNA form, the CDR3 reads TGTGCCTGGAGGGGAATAGGCAGGAGGAACGAAGGCACAGATACGCAGTATTTT. The variable domain in full, completed from reference TRBV30 and TRBJ2-3, reads SQTIHQWPATLVQPVGSPLSLECTVEGTSNPNLYWYRQAAGRGLQLLFYSVGIGQISSEVPQNLSASRPQDRQFILSSKKLLLSDSGFYLCAWRGIGRRNEGTDTQYFGPGTRLTVL.

This clone was found once. The chain links TRBV27 to TRBJ2-7; TRBD1 might be the D (6 bases). The CDR3 is 14 residues long. Germline loops: CDR1 MNHEY, CDR2 SMNVEV (reference sequence). V dropped 6 bases and J dropped 2 bases, with 14 bases sitting between them. The CDR3 DNA reads TGTGCCAGCAGCTGGGGGCTGGGGACCTACGAGCAGTACTTC. Protein sequence: CASSWGLGTYEQYF.

A few counts support this clone. This chain uses TRBV23-1 with TRBJ2-6; either TRBD1 or TRBD2 may fit D (5 bases each). TRBV23-1 qualifies as an ORF whose function is uncertain. This CDR3 spans 19 amino acids. V lost 0 bases and J 0 bases, leaving 15 bases between the germline ends. CDR3 DNA: TGCGCCAGCAGTCAATCGGGGGTCCCAGGGTTCTCTGGGGCCAACGTCCTGACTTTC. Its translation: CASSQSGVPGFSGANVLTF.

This chain joins TRBV6-5 and TRBJ2-1; D unclear. V lost 7 bases and J 10 bases, leaving 11 bases between the germline ends. The CDR3 is made up of 11 amino acids. Germline loops: CDR1 MNHEY, CDR2 SVGAGI. The CDR3 DNA reads TGTGCCAGCAACAACCCTGGGGAGCAGTTCTTC. Translating it yields CASNNPGEQFF.

This clone has more than one count but fewer than ten. This chain joins TRBV28 and TRBJ2-7, with 9 bases aligning to TRBD1. The length of the CDR3 is 14 residues. With 6 bases clipped from V and 6 bases from J, the junction kept 9 bases outside the gene matches. Per germline, CDR1 MDHEN and CDR2 SYDVKM. As DNA, the CDR3 is TGTGCCAGCAGCGCCCAGGGACAGGGCGGCGAGCAGTACTTC. It translates to CASSAQGQGGEQYF.

The chain has TRBV30 and TRBJ2-1; unclear D gene. Germline V gives CDR1 GTSNPN, CDR2 SVGIG (reference sequence). V was shortened by 3 bases and J by 5 bases, with 8 bases between the two germline ends. The CDR3 runs 12 residues. CDR3 sequence reads: CAWSYTNNEQFF. Here the CDR3 DNA reads TGTGCCTGGAGCTACACTAACAATGAGCAGTTCTTC.

The V gene is TRBV5-4, the J gene TRBJ1-1; 9 nucleotides align to TRBD1. The CDR3 is made up of 13 amino acids. V trimming: 4 bases; J trimming: 9 bases; junction bases outside the gene matches: 7. Germline assignment: CDR1 SGHNT and CDR2 YYREEE (reference sequence). CDR3 nucleotide sequence: TGTGCCAGCAGCGACGTGACAGGGGGGAAAGCTTTCTTT. Its protein product is CASSDVTGGKAFF. Full variable domain (outside the CDR3, taken from reference TRBV5-4 and TRBJ1-1): ETGVTQSPTHLIKTRGQQVTLRCSSQSGHNTVSWYQQALGQGPQFIFQYYREEENGRGNFPPRFSGLQFPNYSSELNVNALELDDSALYLCASSDVTGGKAFFGQGTRLTVV.

This clone has just a few counts. V is TRBV30 and J is TRBJ1-5; unclear D gene. The CDR3 spans 13 residues. Germline values: CDR1 GTSNPN, CDR2 SVGIG (reference sequence). V was shortened by 3 bases and J by 1 base, with 7 bases between the two germline ends. CDR3 region: CAWSELSNQPQHF. The CDR3 region has the DNA TGTGCCTGGAGCGAGCTCAGCAATCAGCCCCAGCATTTT.

The chain carries TRBV7-9 and TRBJ2-5; 7 nucleotides line up with TRBD2. CDR3 size: 13 residues. Germline V gene lookup returns CDR1 SEHNR and CDR2 FQNEAQ (reference sequence). V shed 5 bases and J 1 base; nucleotides not matched to a gene: 1. CDR3 nucleotides: TGTGCCAGCAGCGGGAGGGCCCAAGAGACCCAGTACTTC. This codes for CASSGRAQETQYF. The complete variable domain, with remaining parts taken from reference TRBV7-9 and TRBJ2-5, reads DTGVSQNPRHKITKRGQNVTFRCDPISEHNRLYWYRQTLGQGPEFLTYFQNEAQLEKSRLLSDRFSAERPKGSFSTLEIQRTEQGDSAMYLCASSGRAQETQYFGPGTRLLVL.